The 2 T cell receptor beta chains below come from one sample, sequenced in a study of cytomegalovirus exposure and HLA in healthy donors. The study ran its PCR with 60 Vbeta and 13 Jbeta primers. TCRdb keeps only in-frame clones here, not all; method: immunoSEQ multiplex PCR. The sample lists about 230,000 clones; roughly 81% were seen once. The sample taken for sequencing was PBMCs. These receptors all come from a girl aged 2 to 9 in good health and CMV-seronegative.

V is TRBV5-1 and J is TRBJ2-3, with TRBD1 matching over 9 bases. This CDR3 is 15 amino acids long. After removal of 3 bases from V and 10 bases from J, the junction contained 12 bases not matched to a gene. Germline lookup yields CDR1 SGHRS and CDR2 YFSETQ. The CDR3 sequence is CASSSRGQTGGAQYF. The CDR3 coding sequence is TGCGCCAGCAGCTCGAGGGGACAGACAGGGGGGGCGCAGTATTTT.

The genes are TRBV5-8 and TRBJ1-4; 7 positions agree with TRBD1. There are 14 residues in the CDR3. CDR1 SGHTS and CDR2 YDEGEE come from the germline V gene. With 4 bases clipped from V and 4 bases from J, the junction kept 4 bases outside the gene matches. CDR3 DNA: TGTGCCAGCAGCCAGGGACAGCTTAATGAAAAACTGTTTTTT. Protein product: CASSQGQLNEKLFF.